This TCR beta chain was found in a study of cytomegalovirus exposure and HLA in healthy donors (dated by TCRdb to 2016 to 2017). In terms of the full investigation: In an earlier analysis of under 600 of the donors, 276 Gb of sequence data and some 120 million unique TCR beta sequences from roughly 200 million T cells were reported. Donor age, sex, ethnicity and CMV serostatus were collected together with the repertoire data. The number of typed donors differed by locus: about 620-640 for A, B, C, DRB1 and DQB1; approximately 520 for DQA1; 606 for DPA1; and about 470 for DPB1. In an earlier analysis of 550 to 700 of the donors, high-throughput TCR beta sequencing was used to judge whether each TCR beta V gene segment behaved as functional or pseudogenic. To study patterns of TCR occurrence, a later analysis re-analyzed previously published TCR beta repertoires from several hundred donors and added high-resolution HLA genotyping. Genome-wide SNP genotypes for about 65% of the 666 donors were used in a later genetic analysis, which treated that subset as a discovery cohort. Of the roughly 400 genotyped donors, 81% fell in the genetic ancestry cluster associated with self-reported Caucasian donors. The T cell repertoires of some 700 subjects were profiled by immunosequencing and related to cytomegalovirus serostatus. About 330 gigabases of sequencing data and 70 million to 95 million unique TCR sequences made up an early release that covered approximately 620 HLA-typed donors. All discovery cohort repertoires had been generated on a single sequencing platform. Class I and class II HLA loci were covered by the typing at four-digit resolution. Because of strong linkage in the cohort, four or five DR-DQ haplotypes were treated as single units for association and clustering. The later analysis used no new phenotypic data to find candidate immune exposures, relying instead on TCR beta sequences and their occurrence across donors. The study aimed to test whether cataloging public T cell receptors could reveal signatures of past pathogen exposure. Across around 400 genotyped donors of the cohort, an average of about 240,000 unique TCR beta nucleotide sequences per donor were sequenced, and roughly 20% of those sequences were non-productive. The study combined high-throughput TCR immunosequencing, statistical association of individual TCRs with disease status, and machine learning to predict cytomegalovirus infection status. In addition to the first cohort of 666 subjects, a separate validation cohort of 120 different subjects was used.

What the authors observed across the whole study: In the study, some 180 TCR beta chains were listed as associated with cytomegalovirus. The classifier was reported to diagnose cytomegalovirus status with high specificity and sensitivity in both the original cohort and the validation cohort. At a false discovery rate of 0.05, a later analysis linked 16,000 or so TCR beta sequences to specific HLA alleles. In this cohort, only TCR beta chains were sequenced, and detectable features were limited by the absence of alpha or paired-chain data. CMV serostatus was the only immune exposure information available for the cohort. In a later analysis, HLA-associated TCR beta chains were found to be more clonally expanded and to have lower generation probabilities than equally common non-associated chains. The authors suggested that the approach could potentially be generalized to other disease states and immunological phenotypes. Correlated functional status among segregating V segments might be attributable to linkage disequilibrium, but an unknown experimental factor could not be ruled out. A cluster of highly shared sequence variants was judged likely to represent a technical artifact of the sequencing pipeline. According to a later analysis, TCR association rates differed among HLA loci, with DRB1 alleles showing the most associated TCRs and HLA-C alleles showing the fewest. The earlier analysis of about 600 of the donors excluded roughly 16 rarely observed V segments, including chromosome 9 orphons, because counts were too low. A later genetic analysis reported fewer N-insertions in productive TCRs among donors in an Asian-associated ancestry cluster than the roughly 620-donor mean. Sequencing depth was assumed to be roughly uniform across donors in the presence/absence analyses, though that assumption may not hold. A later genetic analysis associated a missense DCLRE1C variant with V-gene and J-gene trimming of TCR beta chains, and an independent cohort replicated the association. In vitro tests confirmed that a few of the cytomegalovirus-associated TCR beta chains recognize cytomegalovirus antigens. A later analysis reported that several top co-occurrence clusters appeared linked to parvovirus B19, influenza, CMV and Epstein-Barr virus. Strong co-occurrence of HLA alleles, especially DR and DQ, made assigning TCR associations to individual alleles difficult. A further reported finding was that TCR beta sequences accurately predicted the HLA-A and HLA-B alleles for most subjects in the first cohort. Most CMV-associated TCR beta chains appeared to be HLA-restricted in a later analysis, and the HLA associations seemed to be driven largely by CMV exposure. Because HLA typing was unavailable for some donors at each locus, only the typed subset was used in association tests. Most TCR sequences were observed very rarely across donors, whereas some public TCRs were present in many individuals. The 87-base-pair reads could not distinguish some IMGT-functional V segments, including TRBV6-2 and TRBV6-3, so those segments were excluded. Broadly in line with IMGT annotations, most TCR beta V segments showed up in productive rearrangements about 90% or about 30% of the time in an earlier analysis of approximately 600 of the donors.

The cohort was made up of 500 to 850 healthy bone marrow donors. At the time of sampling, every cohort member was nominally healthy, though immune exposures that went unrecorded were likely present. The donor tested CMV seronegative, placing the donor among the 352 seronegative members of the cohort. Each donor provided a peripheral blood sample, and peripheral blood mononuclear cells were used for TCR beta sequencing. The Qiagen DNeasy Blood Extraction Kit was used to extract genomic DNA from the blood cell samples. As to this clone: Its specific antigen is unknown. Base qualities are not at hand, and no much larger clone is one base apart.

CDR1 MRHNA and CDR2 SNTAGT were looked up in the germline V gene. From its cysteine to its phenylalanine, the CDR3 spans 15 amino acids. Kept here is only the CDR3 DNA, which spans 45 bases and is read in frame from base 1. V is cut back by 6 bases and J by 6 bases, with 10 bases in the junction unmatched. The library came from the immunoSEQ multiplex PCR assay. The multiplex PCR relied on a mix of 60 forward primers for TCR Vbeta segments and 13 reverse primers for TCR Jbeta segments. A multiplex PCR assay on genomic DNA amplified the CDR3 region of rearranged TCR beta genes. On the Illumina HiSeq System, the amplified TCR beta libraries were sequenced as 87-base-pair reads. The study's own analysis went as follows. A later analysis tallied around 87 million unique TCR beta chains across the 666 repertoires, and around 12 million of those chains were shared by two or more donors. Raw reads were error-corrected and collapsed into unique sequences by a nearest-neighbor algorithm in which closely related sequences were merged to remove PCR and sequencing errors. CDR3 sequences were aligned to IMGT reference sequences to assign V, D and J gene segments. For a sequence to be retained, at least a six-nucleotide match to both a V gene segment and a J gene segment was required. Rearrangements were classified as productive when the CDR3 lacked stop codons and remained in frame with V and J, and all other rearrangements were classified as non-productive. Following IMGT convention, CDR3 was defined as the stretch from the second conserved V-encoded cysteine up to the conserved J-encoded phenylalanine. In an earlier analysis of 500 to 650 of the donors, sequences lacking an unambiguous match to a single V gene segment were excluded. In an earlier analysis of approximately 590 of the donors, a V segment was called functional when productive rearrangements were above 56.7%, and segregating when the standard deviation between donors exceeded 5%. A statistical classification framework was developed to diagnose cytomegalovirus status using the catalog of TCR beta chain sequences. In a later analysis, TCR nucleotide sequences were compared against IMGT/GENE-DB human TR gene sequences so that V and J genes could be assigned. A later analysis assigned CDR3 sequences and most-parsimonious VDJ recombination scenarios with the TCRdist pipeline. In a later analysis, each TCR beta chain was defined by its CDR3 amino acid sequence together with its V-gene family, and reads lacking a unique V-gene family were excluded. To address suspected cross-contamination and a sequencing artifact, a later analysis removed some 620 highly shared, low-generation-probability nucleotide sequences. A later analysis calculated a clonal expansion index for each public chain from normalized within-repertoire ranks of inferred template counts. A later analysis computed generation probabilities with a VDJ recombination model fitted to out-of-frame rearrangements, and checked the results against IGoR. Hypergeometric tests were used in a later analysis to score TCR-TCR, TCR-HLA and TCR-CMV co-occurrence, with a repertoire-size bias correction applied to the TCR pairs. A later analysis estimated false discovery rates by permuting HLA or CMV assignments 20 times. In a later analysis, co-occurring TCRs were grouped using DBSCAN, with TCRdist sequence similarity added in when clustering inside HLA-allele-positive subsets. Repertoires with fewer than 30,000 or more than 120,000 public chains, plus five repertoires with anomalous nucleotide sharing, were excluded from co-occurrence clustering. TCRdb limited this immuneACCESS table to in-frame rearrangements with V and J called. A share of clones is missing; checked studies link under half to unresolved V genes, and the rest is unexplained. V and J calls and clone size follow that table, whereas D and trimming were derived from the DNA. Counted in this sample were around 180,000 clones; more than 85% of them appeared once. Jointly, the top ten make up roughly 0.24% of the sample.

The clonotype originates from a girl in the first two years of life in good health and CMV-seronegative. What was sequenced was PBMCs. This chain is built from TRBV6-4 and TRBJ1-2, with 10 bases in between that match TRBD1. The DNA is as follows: TGTGCCAGCAGGAGGGGGACAGGGGCGCGGGATGGCTACACCTTC. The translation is CASRRGTGARDGYTF.